This T cell receptor beta chain derives from a study of T cell responses to AZD1222 COVID-19 vaccine (dated by TCRdb to the early 2020s). Notes on the research overall: AZD1222 recipients with second doses at about 4 weeks or about 12 weeks were pooled, because spike-specific TCR depth and breadth did not differ between schedules. A total of 230 to 250 trial participants underwent TCR sequencing, of whom about 200 had received two doses of AZD1222 and around 25 had received two doses of the MenACWY control vaccine. Trial participants were enrolled by age into 18-55, 56-69 and 70-plus year subgroups, with roughly 150, 30 and 60 TCR-sequenced participants respectively. Beyond this particular receptor, the publication reports: Nearly half of unique spike-specific TCRs reportedly recognized epitopes outside regions mutated in the B.1.351 and B.1.1.7 variants. Vaccine-associated CD4 TCRs spanned the whole spike protein, with dominant responses in regions 160-218 and 743-854. In the small 56-69-year group, the increase in depth fell short of significance, most likely because of low power. Most participants were white British and females outnumbered males, and the authors suggested that clonal diversity may have been underestimated. Only five or six AZD1222 recipients were SARS-CoV-2 seropositive at baseline, limiting conclusions about previously exposed vaccinees. Because no samples from the day 14 peak response were available, repertoires could be characterized only after the peak T cell response. After two AZD1222 doses, both the breadth and the depth of spike-specific TCRs were significantly higher than at day 0 and than in MenACWY recipients.

A note on this clone: Its antigen is unknown. Per-base quality was not reported, and no clone a single base away is much larger than it.

The sample's time point label, decoded: baseline before first vaccination. Samples from vaccinated people were obtained from the UK trials COV001 and COV002, which included a single-blind randomized controlled phase 2/3 trial of AZD1222 (ChAdOx1 nCoV-19) in healthy adults. For TCRbeta chain sequencing, PBMC samples from trial participants were taken at day 0 and at day 28 after the second dose. The CDR3 regions of human TCRbeta chains were analyzed by immunosequencing. The original pipeline was this. TCRs in the repertoires were compared against a reference library of SARS-CoV-2-specific TCRs that had been generated with the MIRA antigen-specificity platform. Breadth was defined as the fraction of unique TCRs that were SARS-CoV-2-associated, and depth was defined as the fraction of total T cells that were SARS-CoV-2-associated. Using the MIRA data, each spike-specific TCR was assigned both to the spike region to which the TCR was reactive and to a CD4 or CD8 class. Log10-transformed breadth and depth values were compared by one-way ANOVA with Sidak's multiple comparisons tests. As stored in TCRdb, this immuneACCESS dataset retains in-frame rearrangements with V and J assigned. A fraction of the clones does not appear; measured against another copy, unresolved V genes explain less than half of the discrepancy, and the remainder lacks a known reason. That table supplies the V and J calls and clone size; D and trimming were determined from the DNA. Present in this sample are 90,000 to 120,000 clones, about 90% of which were seen just once. 6% to 7% of the sample is held by the ten biggest clonotypes.

CDR1 MNHEY and CDR2 SVGAGI were looked up in the germline V gene. Counted from cysteine to phenylalanine, this CDR3 has 15 amino acids. The sequence is cut down to CDR3 DNA, 45 bases in frame from base 1. Here V drops 0 bases and J drops 2 bases, and the junction holds 0 bases not matched to any gene. This sequence originates from an adult in good health. The chain is encoded by TRBV6-5 joined to TRBJ2-7, with 11 bases matching TRBD1. The starting material was peripheral blood, obtained on day 0 of AZD1222 vaccination. The bases are TGTGCCAGCAGTTACTCGGGACAGGGGGCCTACGAGCAGTACTTC. It codes for CASSYSGQGAYEQYF.